Listed below are T cell receptor beta chains from one sample, sequenced in a study of OX40 agonist ivuxolimab in advanced cancers. Clones were read by immunoSEQ multiplex PCR, and TCRdb kept only the in-frame ones, dropping some. The sample records about 90,000 clones, more than 80% being singletons. The sequenced sample was CD4+ or CD8+ T cells sorted from blood, obtained in a trial of the OX40 agonist ivuxolimab. These receptors all stem from an adult with an advanced solid tumor such as melanoma, head and neck, liver or kidney cancer. Both conserved end residues are part of each CDR3. The D gene is left open where the match is weak. Clone size is not always given. Where it is, it says once, few, many or a class for expanded clones.

J	V	length	size	D	DNA	CDR3
TRBJ2-3	TRBV2	15	NA	TRBD2	TGTGCCAGCAGTGACCAAGTAGCGGGAGGGGATACGCAGTATTTT	CASSDQVAGGDTQYF
TRBJ1-2	TRBV4-3	13	NA	NA	TGCGCCAGCAGCCAAGATATGTTCCAGGGCGGCACCTTC	CASSQDMFQGGTF
TRBJ2-5	TRBV7-3	21	NA	TRBD1	TGTGCCAGCAGCTTAACGGTCAGACAGGGCTTACCGCATCGGGTACAAGAGACCCAGTACTTC	CASSLTVRQGLPHRVQETQYF
TRBJ2-7	TRBV7-8	14	NA	NA	TGTGCCAGCAGCATGGAGGGGGGCACCTACGAGCAGTACTTC	CASSMEGGTYEQYF
TRBJ2-5	TRBV29-1	11	NA	NA	TGCAGCGTTTCTGATGGGGAGACCCAGTACTTC	CSVSDGETQYF
TRBJ2-5	TRBV21-1	14	NA	NA	TGTGCCAGCAGCGAACAGGGGGCGGAAGAGACCCAGTACTTC	CASSEQGAEETQYF
TRBJ2-2	TRBV18	13	NA	NA	TGTGCCAGCGCCCTCAAAATTGACGGGGAGCTGTTTTTT	CASALKIDGELFF
TRBJ2-1	TRBV27	15	NA	TRBD1	TGTGCCAGCAGTTACCGGGACAGGGGCATCCAAGAGCAGTTCTTC	CASSYRDRGIQEQFF
TRBJ2-3	TRBV4-3	16	NA	TRBD1	TGCGCCAGCAGCCCATCGGACAGGGTAACGGTAAATACGCAGTATTTT	CASSPSDRVTVNTQYF
TRBJ2-1	TRBV28	16	NA	NA	TGTGCCAGCAGTTATCGTCTCGGAGAGTTTAACAATGAGCAGTTCTTC	CASSYRLGEFNNEQFF
TRBJ2-7	TRBV5-1	14	NA	NA	TGCGCCAGCAGCTTGGATTCATTAAACTACGAGCAGTACTTC	CASSLDSLNYEQYF
TRBJ2-7	TRBV6-1	12	NA	NA	TGTGCCAGCAGTGAAGCCAGCTACGAGCAGTACTTC	CASSEASYEQYF
TRBJ1-2	TRBV5-4	14	once	NA	TGTGCCAGCAGCTTGGGGGGGACGGGCTATGGCTACACCTTC	CASSLGGTGYGYTF
TRBJ2-5	TRBV6-5	14	NA	TRBD1	TGTGCCAGCAGTGCCGGGACAGGGCAAGAGACCCAGTACTTC	CASSAGTGQETQYF
TRBJ2-3	TRBV10-1	15	NA	NA	TGCGCCAGCAGCCAACTTGGGGGGGGCGCAGATACGCAGTATTTT	CASSQLGGGADTQYF
TRBJ2-5	TRBV5-1	11	once	NA	TGCGCCAGCAGCTTACAAGAGACCCAGTACTTC	CASSLQETQYF
TRBJ1-1	TRBV14	15	NA	TRBD1	TGTGCCAGCAGCCCCGGCATCTGGACAGGGGACGTAGCTTTCTTT	CASSPGIWTGDVAFF
TRBJ1-6	TRBV2	13	NA	TRBD1	TGTGCCAGCAGAGGGACAGATAATTCACCCCTCCACTTT	CASRGTDNSPLHF
TRBJ1-4	TRBV14	15	once	NA	TGTGCCAGCAGCCAAAATGACCCGGGCCACGAAAAACTGTTTTTT	CASSQNDPGHEKLFF
TRBJ2-5	TRBV19	15	NA	TRBD2	TGTGCCAGTAGTACTAGCGGGAGGGGGAGAGAGACCCAGTACTTC	CASSTSGRGRETQYF
TRBJ1-5	TRBV5-5	19	NA	TRBD1	TGTGCCAGCAGCCCAACCGGGACAGGGGGTCTATATAGCAATCAGCCCCAGCATTTT	CASSPTGTGGLYSNQPQHF
TRBJ2-5	TRBV9	16	NA	NA	TGTGCCAGCAGCGTAGCAGAAGGGTCAGGCCAAGAGACCCAGTACTTC	CASSVAEGSGQETQYF
TRBJ2-7	TRBV18	15	NA	TRBD2	TGTGCCAGCTCACCAGGGACTAGCGGAAGGAACGAGCAGTACTTC	CASSPGTSGRNEQYF
TRBJ1-5	TRBV28	12	NA	NA	TGTGCCAGCAGTTCCCCTCCTAAGCCCCAGCATTTT	CASSSPPKPQHF
TRBJ1-4	TRBV28	15	few	TRBD1	TGTGCCAGCAGTCCTACGGGACAGGGAAATGAAAAACTGTTTTTT	CASSPTGQGNEKLFF
TRBJ1-1	TRBV18	15	NA	NA	TGTGCCAGCTCACCTCAGAACAGGGAAGGCGCTGAAGCTTTCTTT	CASSPQNREGAEAFF
TRBJ2-3	TRBV27	14	NA	NA	TGTGCCAGCAGTCCAAACACAGGGCAACTTACGCAGTATTTT	CASSPNTGQLTQYF
TRBJ2-2	TRBV5-1	16	NA	TRBD2	TGCGCCAGCAGCTTAACTAGCGGGAGTTATACCGGGGAGCTGTTTTTT	CASSLTSGSYTGELFF
TRBJ2-3	TRBV28	15	NA	NA	TGTGCCAGCAGTGACTATCATGATAACACAGATACGCAGTATTTT	CASSDYHDNTDTQYF
TRBJ2-7	TRBV19	13	NA	NA	TGTGCCAGTAGCCCCGGACATTTCTACGAGCAGTACTTC	CASSPGHFYEQYF
TRBJ2-2	TRBV7-2	16	NA	NA	TGTGCCAGCAGCTTAGGTCTAGGGCAGGGTGCCGGGGAGCTGTTTTTT	CASSLGLGQGAGELFF
TRBJ2-1	TRBV19	14	once	NA	TGTGCCAGTTCAACGGTTTTAGGGTCCAGTGAGCAGTTCTTC	CASSTVLGSSEQFF
TRBJ1-1	TRBV20-1	10	NA	NA	TGCAGGGTGTTGAACACTGAAGCTTTCTTT	CRVLNTEAFF
TRBJ1-1	TRBV19	15	NA	TRBD1	TGTGCCAGTATCGATGGGGCAGGGGGCAACACTGAAGCTTTCTTT	CASIDGAGGNTEAFF
TRBJ2-5	TRBV28	17	NA	TRBD1	TGTGCCAGCAGTTTCCCATACAGGGGACAGTACCAAGAGACCCAGTACTTC	CASSFPYRGQYQETQYF
TRBJ1-2	TRBV11-2	14	few	NA	TGTGCCAGCAGCTTAACTGACAGAGACTATGGCTACACCTTC	CASSLTDRDYGYTF
TRBJ2-5	TRBV21-1	15	NA	NA	TGTGCCAGCCTCAAGGGACGGCGGAGAGGGGAGACCCAGTACTTC	CASLKGRRRGETQYF